This T cell receptor beta chain was identified during a study of blood T cell repertoires in COVID-19. The wider study: Samples came from the United States, Italy and Spain, spanning acute and convalescent COVID-19.

Sequenced by immunoSEQ multiplex PCR; TCRdb stores in-frame clones only, minus some. The sample includes about 47,000 clones, 83% seen only once; the top ten take 6% to 7.5%. From germline, CDR1 is SGHNT and CDR2 YYREEE (reference sequence). CDR3 length equals 17 residues. V lost 3 bases and J lost 0; bases outside the gene matches: 9. Only one count was recorded for this clone. The receptor was isolated from a man aged 60 to 75 with active COVID-19. The genes are TRBV5-4 and TRBJ2-7, with 10 bases identical to TRBD2. The sequenced sample consisted of peripheral blood. The CDR3 region is CASSSLAGGSSSYEQYF. The CDR3 DNA reads as TGTGCCAGCAGCTCGTTAGCGGGAGGTTCAAGCTCCTACGAGCAGTACTTC. The full variable domain, in which reference TRBV5-4 and TRBJ2-7 provide the parts outside the CDR3, is ETGVTQSPTHLIKTRGQQVTLRCSSQSGHNTVSWYQQALGQGPQFIFQYYREEENGRGNFPPRFSGLQFPNYSSELNVNALELDDSALYLCASSSLAGGSSSYEQYFGPGTRLTVT.